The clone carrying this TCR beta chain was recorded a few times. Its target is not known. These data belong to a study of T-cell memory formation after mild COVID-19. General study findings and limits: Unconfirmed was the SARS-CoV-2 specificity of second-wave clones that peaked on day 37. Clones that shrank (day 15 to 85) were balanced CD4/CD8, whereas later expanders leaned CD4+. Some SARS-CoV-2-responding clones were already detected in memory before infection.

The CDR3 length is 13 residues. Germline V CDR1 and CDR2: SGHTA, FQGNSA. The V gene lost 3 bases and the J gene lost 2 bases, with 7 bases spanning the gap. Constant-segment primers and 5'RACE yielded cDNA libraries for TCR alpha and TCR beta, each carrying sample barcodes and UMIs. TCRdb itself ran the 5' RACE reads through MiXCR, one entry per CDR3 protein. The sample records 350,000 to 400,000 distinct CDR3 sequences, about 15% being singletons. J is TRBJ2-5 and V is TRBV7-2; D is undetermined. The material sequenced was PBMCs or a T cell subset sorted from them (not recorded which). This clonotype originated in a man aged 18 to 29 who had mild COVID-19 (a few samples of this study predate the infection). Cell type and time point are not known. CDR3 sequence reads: CASSFRRQETQYF. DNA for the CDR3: TGTGCCAGCAGCTTTCGCAGACAAGAGACCCAGTACTTC.